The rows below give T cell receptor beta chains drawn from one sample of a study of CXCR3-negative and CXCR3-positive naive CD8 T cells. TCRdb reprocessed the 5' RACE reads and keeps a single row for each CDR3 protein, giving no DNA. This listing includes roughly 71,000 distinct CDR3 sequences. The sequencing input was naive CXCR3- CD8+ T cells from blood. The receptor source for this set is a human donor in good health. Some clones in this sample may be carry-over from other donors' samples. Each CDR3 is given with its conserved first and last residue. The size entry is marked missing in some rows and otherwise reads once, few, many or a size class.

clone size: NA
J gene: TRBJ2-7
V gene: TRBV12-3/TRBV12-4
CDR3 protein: CASTNWGYEQYF

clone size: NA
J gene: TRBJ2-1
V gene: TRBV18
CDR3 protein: CASSPRDRAYNEQFF

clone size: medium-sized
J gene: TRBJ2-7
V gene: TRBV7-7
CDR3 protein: CASSPGQAAVHEQYF

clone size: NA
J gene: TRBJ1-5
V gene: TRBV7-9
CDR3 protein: CASGAGWGQESNQPQHF

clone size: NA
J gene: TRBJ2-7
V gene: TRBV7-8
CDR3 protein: CASSFDSYSYEQYF

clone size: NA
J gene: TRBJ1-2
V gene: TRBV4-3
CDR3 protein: CASSQDYFLGARGYTF

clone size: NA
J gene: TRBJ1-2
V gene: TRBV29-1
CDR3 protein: CSVEDGPYGYTF

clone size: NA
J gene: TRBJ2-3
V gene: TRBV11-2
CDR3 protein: CASSPREGPDTDTQYF

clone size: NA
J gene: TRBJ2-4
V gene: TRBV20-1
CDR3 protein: CSASILGQGGNIQYF

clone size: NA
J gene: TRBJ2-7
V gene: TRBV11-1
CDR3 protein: CASSFPGAAYEQYF

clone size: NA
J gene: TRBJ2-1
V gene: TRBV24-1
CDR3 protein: CATSDSLAGTGLNEQFF

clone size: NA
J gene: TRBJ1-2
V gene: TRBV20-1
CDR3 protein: CSANPEDGYTF

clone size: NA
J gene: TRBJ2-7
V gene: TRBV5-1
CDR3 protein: CASSSGTGTYEQYF

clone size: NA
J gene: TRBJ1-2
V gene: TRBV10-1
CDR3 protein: CASTDVPDRPNYGYTF

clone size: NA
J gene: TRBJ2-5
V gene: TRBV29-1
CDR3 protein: CSVVWAFPKETQYF

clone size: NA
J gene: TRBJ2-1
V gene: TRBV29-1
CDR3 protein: CSVEGAEWAPPSGFF

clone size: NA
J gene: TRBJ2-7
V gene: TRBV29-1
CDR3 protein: CSVPVSESYEQYF

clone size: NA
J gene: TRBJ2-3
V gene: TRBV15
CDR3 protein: CATSRATTDTQYF

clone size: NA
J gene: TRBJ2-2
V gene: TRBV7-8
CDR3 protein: CASSFDGAYTGELFF

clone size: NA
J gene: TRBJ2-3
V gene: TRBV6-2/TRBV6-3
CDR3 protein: CASSYNPDTQYF

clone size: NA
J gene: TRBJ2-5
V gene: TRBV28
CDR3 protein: CASSLWQETQYF

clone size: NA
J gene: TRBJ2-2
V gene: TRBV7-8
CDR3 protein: CASSLGASNTGELFF

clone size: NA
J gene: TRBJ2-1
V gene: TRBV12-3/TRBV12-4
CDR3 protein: CASTRAYNEQFF

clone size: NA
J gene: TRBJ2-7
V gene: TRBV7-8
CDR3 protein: CASSLVGKSEEQYF

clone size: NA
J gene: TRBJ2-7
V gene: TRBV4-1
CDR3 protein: CASSQAPARPSEQYF

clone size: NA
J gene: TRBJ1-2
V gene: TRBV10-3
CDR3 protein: CAISEGARGYTF

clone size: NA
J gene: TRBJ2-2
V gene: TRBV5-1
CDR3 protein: CASSLAAAGELFF

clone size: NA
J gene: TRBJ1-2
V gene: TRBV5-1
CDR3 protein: CASGTGDGSIGYTF

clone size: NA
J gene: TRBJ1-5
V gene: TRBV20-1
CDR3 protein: CSASTGYSNQPQHF

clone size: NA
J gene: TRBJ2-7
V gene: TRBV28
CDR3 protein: CASSPKLGLAGGPSYEQYF

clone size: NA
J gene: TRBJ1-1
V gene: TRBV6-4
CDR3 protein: CASSDGENTEAFF

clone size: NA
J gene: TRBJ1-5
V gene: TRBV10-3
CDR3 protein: CAISESPDRGWVGNQPQHF

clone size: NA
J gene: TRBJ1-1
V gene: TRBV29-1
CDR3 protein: CSVDGGLNTEALF

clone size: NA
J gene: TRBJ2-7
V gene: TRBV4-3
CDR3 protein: CASSQDYGREKDEQYF

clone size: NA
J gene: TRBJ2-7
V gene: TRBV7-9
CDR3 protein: CASSLGAGGNYEQYF

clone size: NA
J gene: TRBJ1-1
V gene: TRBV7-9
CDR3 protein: CASRPQGITEAFF

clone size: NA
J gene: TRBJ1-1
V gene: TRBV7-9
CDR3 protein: CASSPKVAGRNTEAFF